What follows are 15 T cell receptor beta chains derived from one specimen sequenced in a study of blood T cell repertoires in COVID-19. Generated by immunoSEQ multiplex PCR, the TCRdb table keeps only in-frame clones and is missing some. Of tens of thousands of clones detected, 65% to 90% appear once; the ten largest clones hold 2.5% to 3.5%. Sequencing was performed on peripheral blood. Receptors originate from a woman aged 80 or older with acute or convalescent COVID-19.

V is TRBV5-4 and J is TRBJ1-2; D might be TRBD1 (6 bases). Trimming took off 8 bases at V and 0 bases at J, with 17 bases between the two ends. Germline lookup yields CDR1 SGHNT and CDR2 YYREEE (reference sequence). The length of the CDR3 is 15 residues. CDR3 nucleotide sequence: TGTGCCAGTTTCCCGACAGGAGAAACTAACTATGGCTACACCTTC. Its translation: CASFPTGETNYGYTF. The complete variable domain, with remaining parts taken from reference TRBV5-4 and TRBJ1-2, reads ETGVTQSPTHLIKTRGQQVTLRCSSQSGHNTVSWYQQALGQGPQFIFQYYREEENGRGNFPPRFSGLQFPNYSSELNVNALELDDSALYLCASFPTGETNYGYTFGSGTRLTVV.

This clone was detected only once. CDR3 bases: TGTGCCAGCAACGCAGGGGGTCTCGGCAATCAGCCCCAGCATTTT. This encodes CASNAGGLGNQPQHF. J is TRBJ1-5 and V is TRBV6-5; 7 bases fit TRBD1. Germline V CDR1 and CDR2: MNHEY, SVGAGI. CDR3 length: 15 amino acids. The V and J ends lost 7 bases and 2 bases, in that order; junction bases with no gene match: 8.

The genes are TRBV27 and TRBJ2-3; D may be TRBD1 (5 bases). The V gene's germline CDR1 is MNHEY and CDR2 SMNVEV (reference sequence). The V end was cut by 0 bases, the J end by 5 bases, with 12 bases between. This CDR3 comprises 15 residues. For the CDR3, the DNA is TGTGCCAGCAGTTTATCAGGGGCCGTCGGAGATACGCAGTATTTT. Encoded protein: CASSLSGAVGDTQYF.

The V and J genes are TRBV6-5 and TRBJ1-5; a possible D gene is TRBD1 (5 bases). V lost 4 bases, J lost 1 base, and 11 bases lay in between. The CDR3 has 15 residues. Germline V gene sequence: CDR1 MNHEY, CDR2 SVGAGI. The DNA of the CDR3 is TGTGCCAGCAGTTTTACGGGGGGGAGCAATCAGCCCCAGCATTTT. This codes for CASSFTGGSNQPQHF.

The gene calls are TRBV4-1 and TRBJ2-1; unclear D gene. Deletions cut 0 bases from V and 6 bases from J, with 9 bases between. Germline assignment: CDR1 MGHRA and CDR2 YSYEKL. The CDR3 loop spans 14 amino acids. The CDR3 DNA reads TGCGCCAGCAGCCAAGATCAAGCGCGCAATGAGCAGTTCTTC. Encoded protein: CASSQDQARNEQFF.

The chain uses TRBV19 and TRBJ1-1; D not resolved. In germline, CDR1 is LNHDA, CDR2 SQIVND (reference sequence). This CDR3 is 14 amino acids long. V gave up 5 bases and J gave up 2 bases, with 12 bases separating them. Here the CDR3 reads CASSYPGPNTEAFF. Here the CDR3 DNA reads TGTGCCAGTAGTTATCCAGGCCCAAACACTGAAGCTTTCTTT.

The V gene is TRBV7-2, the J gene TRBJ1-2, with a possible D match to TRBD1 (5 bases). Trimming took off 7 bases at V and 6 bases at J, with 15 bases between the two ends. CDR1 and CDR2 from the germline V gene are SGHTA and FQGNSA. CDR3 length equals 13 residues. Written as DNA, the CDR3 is TGTGCCAGCACCGTTGGGTGGGGGGATGGCTACACCTTC. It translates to CASTVGWGDGYTF.

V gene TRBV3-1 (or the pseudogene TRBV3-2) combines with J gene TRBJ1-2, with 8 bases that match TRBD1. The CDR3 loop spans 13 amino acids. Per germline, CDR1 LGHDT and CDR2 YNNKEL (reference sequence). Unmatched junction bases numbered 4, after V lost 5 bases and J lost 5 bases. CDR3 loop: CASSSTGAYGYTF. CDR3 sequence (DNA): TGTGCCAGCAGCTCGACAGGGGCTTATGGCTACACCTTC.

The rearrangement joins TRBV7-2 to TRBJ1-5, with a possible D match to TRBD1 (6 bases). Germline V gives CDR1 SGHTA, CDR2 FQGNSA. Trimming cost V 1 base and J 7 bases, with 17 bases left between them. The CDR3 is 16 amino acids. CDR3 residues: CASSLEGAGVRQPQHF. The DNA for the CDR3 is TGTGCCAGCAGCTTAGAAGGGGCAGGGGTACGACAGCCCCAGCATTTT.

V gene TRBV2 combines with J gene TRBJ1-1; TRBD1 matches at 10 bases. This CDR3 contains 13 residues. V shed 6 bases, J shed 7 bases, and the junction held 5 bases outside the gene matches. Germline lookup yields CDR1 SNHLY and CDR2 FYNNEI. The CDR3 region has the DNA TGTGCCAGCAGCTCAGGGACAGGGGATGAAGCTTTCTTT. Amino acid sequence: CASSSGTGDEAFF.

The CDR3 nucleotides are TGTGCCATCAGTGCTCGCGGGGGGTTTCAAGAGACCCAGTACTTC. Its protein is CAISARGGFQETQYF. The rearrangement links TRBV10-3 to TRBJ2-5, with 8 nucleotides matching TRBD2. The CDR3 spans 15 residues. J was trimmed by 2 bases and V by 4 bases; bases with no gene match: 6. The germline V gene encodes CDR1 ENHRY and CDR2 SYGVKD.

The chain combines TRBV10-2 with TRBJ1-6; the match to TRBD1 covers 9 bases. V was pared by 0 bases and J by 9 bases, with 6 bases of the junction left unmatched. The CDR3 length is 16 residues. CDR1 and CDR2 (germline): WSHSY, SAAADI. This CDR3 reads CASSESATGGSSPLHF. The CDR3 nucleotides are TGCGCCAGCAGTGAGTCGGCGACAGGGGGTAGTTCACCCCTCCACTTT.

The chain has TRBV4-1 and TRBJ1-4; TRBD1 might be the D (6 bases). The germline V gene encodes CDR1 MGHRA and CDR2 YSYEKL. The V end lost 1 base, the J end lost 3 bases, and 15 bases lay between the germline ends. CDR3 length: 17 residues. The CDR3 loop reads CASSQVDWGQANEKLFF. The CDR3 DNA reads TGCGCCAGCAGCCAAGTAGATTGGGGGCAGGCTAATGAAAAACTGTTTTTT.

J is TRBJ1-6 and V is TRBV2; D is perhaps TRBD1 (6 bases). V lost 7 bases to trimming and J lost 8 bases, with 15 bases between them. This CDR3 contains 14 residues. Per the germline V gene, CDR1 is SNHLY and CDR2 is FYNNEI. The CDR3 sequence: CASKGQREDSPLHF. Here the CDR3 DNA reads TGTGCCAGCAAGGGACAAAGGGAAGATTCACCCCTCCACTTT.

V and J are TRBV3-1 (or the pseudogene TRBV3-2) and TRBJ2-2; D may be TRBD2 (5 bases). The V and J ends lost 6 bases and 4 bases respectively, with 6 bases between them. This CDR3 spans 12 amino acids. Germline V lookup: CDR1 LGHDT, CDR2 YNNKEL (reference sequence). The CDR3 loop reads CASRGLTGELFF. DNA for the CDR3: TGTGCCAGCAGAGGACTCACCGGGGAGCTGTTTTTT.